This T cell receptor (beta chain) was captured in a study of graft-versus-host responses after intestinal transplantation. Study-wide background: The whole recipient group had anti-thymocyte globulin induction followed by tacrolimus and steroids for about three years.

Libraries were prepared by immunoSEQ multiplex PCR; TCRdb keeps only in-frame clonotypes and omits some of them. The sample comprises 130,000 or so clones, 80% to 95% of which are singletons, and 0.19% rests with the top ten. Worth noting for this clone: Antigen specificity is unknown.

General study points: Subjects displaying graft-donor T cell macrochimerism possessed elevated graft-versus-host to host-versus-graft clonal ratios inside allografts. Early after transplant, HvG clones declined as circulating GvH clones peaked.

The source of this sequence is a human donor who received an intestinal transplant. Here the sequenced sample was unstimulated CD4+ T cells sorted from spleen or lymph node cells, taken before intestinal transplant.

CDR3 amino acids: CASSGTSGSSYEQYF. The CDR3 DNA follows: TGTGCCAGCAGTGGGACTAGCGGTTCCTCCTACGAGCAGTACTTC. This chain connects TRBV25-1 to TRBJ2-7, with 10 bases identical to TRBD2. Trimming cost V 4 bases and J 0 bases; bases outside gene matches: 3. Germline V CDR1 and CDR2: MGHDK, SYGVNS. The CDR3 runs 15 residues.